These 24 T cell receptor beta chains were all obtained from the same sample, sequenced in a study of vaccination effects on CD4 cells after COVID-19. The antigens of these receptors remain unknown. Only in-frame clones appear in the TCRdb table, and some are missing; sequencing was by immunoSEQ multiplex PCR. The repertoire holds 65,000 to 90,000 clones, with over 70% as singletons. ViraFEST used viral peptide pools to expand antigen-specific CD4+ T cells before sequencing. Subsequent to less than 13 days of culture, CD4+ T cells were isolated. Vaccinees lacked prior SARS-CoV-2 infection and tested negative for nucleocapsid antibodies. The sample was CD4+ T cells from PBMCs cultured with SARS-CoV-2 spike peptides, taken before COVID-19 vaccination. Source of these receptors: a human donor who received a COVID-19 vaccine.

The chain combines TRBV6-5 with TRBJ1-6; TRBD1 is a possible D gene (6 bases). V was cut by 6 bases and J by 6 bases, with 12 bases left in between. The CDR3 spans 14 residues. CDR1 and CDR2 from the germline V gene are MNHEY and SVGAGI. The chain's CDR3 is CASRVTGFNSPLHF. CDR3 sequence (DNA): TGTGCCAGCAGGGTAACAGGGTTTAATTCACCCCTCCACTTT.

This rearrangement joins TRBV29-1 to TRBJ1-1; D gene ambiguous. This CDR3 is 16 amino acids long. Trimming removed 0 bases at V and 1 base at J, with 15 bases between. CDR1 and CDR2 from the germline V gene are SQVTM and ANQGSEA. The CDR3 bases are TGCAGCGTTGAAGATATTTTTGGCAGCAAGAACACTGAAGCTTTCTTT. Translated: CSVEDIFGSKNTEAFF.

This chain links TRBV7-2 with TRBJ2-1; TRBD1 might be the D (5 bases). V lost 3 bases, J lost 6 bases, and 12 bases lay in between. Germline values: CDR1 SGHTA, CDR2 FQGNSA. CDR3 length equals 14 residues. The CDR3 region is CASSFGQGSNEQFF. CDR3 in DNA: TGTGCCAGCAGCTTTGGTCAGGGAAGCAATGAGCAGTTCTTC. Combining the CDR3 with reference TRBV7-2 and TRBJ2-1 gives the whole variable domain GAGVSQSPSNKVTEKGKDVELRCDPISGHTALYWYRQSLGQGLEFLIYFQGNSAPDKSGLPSDRFSAERTGGSVSTLTIQRTQQEDSAVYLCASSFGQGSNEQFFGPGTRLTVL.

CDR3 DNA sequence: TGCGCCAGCAGCCCACCAAGGGACTTTATTTCCACTGAGCAGTACGTC. It yields the protein CASSPPRDFISTEQYV. J is TRBJ2-7 and V is TRBV23-1, with D possibly TRBD2 on 6 matching bases. TRBV23-1 is known as an ORF, though its function is uncertain. Between the trimmed V and J ends, which lost 6 bases and 7 bases, there was a span of 25 bases. The CDR3 has 16 residues.

The J gene is TRBJ2-1, the V gene TRBV9; D uncertain. Trimming took off 4 bases at V and 7 bases at J, with 12 bases between the two ends. Germline CDR1 SGDLS, CDR2 YYNGEE. CDR3 length equals 13 residues. CDR3 residues: CASSYYPGNEQFF. The CDR3 DNA follows: TGTGCCAGCAGCTACTACCCCGGAAATGAGCAGTTCTTC.

V usage is TRBV15 and J usage is TRBJ2-1; 7 nucleotides line up with TRBD2. V dropped 5 bases and J dropped 2; count of bases not matched to a gene: 3. The CDR3 extends over 14 amino acids. Looked up from germline, CDR1 is LNHNV and CDR2 is YYDKDF (reference sequence). The DNA of the CDR3 is TGTGCCACCAGCCCGGGGGGACCCTACAATGAGCAGTTCTTC. Residues: CATSPGGPYNEQFF. Combining the CDR3 with reference TRBV15 and TRBJ2-1 gives the whole variable domain DAMVIQNPRYQVTQFGKPVTLSCSQTLNHNVMYWYQQKSSQAPKLLFHYYDKDFNNEADTPDNFQSRRPNTSFCFLDIRSPGLGDTAMYLCATSPGGPYNEQFFGPGTRLTVL.

This chain joins TRBV9 and TRBJ2-3; 9 bases fit TRBD2. This CDR3 has 13 residues. Trimming removed 3 bases from V and 11 bases from J; junction bases left unmatched: 7. Germline CDR1 SGDLS, CDR2 YYNGEE. The CDR3 loop reads CASSGTVAGEQYF. The CDR3, as DNA: TGTGCCAGCAGCGGGACGGTAGCGGGGGAGCAGTATTTT.

The chain has TRBV27 and TRBJ2-2, with D maybe TRBD1 (6 bases). The CDR3 consists of 15 residues. Deletions cut 3 bases from V and 3 bases from J, with 11 bases between. CDR1 and CDR2 from the germline V gene are MNHEY and SMNVEV (reference sequence). The DNA of the CDR3 is TGTGCCAGCAGTTTGAGGGGGTCGGACACCGGGGAGCTGTTTTTT. Its translation is CASSLRGSDTGELFF.

This clone was seen only a few times. The chain employs TRBV18 and TRBJ2-1; TRBD1 agrees at 7 bases. The V gene end was trimmed by 3 bases and the J gene end by 4 bases; junction bases not matched to a gene: 6. The germline gives CDR1 KGHSH, CDR2 LQKENI. This CDR3 contains 15 residues. For the CDR3, the DNA is TGTGCCAGCTCACCCGACAGGGTGGTATACAATGAGCAGTTCTTC. This translates into CASSPDRVVYNEQFF.

This clone was counted between two and nine times. This chain joins TRBV27 and TRBJ1-4; D is uncertain. The germline V and J ends were trimmed by 1 base and 6 bases, with 12 bases remaining between them. The CDR3 is made up of 15 amino acids. The germline V gene has CDR1 MNHEY and CDR2 SMNVEV (reference sequence). Here the CDR3 DNA reads TGTGCCAGCAGTTTATTAGGGCGCGAGGATGAAAAACTGTTTTTT. As protein: CASSLLGREDEKLFF.

This sequence joins TRBV6-5 and TRBJ1-2, with 9 nucleotides matching TRBD1. V trimming: 0 bases; J trimming: 5 bases; junction bases outside the gene matches: 7. Germline assignment: CDR1 MNHEY and CDR2 SVGAGI. The CDR3 runs to 16 residues. CDR3 DNA: TGTGCCAGCAGTTACTCCCCGGGACAGGGAACATATGGCTACACCTTC. As protein: CASSYSPGQGTYGYTF.

The rearrangement uses TRBV7-2 and TRBJ2-3, with D possibly TRBD1 on 5 matching bases. There are 16 residues in the CDR3. Germline-derived CDR1 and CDR2 are SGHTA and FQGNSA. The V and J ends lost 4 bases and 0 bases respectively, with 14 bases between them. Here the CDR3 DNA reads TGTGCCAGCAGCTATGGACACAAAATAAGCACAGATACGCAGTATTTT. It encodes CASSYGHKISTDTQYF.

A few counts support this clone. J is TRBJ2-1 and V is TRBV4-1; perhaps D is TRBD1 or TRBD2 (6 bases each). Germline lookup yields CDR1 MGHRA and CDR2 YSYEKL. V lost 4 bases to trimming and J lost 3 bases, with 16 bases between them. CDR3 length: 16 residues. CDR3 in DNA: TGCGCCAGCAGCCGCAACACGGGGGCGGACTACAATGAGCAGTTCTTC. Translation gives CASSRNTGADYNEQFF.

This rearrangement joins TRBV6-6 to TRBJ1-6; no reliable D call. The CDR3 covers 13 residues. Trimming stripped 2 bases from V and 6 bases from J, with 5 bases between. Germline V gene lookup returns CDR1 MNHNY and CDR2 SVGAGI (reference sequence). DNA for the CDR3: TGTGCCAGCAGTTACGATTTTAATTCACCCCTCCACTTT. Its protein product is CASSYDFNSPLHF.

This chain links TRBV3-1 (or the pseudogene TRBV3-2) with TRBJ1-1, with 8 bases lining up with TRBD1. CDR1 LGHDT and CDR2 YNNKEL come from the germline V gene (reference sequence). J gave up 6 bases and V 5 bases, and 8 bases lay outside the gene matches. This CDR3 is built from 14 residues. The CDR3 sequence is CASSSAGQGAEAFF. DNA of the CDR3: TGTGCCAGCAGCTCGGCCGGACAGGGAGCTGAAGCTTTCTTT.

J is TRBJ2-2 and V is TRBV5-1; D might be TRBD1 or TRBD2, each matching 6 bases. Trimming took 4 bases from V and 5 from J, leaving 15 bases between them. Per the germline V gene, CDR1 is SGHRS and CDR2 is YFSETQ. This CDR3 comprises 15 residues. The DNA of the CDR3 is TGCGCCAGCAGCCCCTTTGGGGGGCGGACCGGGGAGCTGTTTTTT. It specifies CASSPFGGRTGELFF.

The CDR3 region has the DNA TGTGCCAGCCACAGGGGGCGTAACTATGGCTACACCTTC. It is translated as CASHRGRNYGYTF. This chain connects TRBV6-5 to TRBJ1-2, with 9 nucleotides matching TRBD1. The CDR3 runs 13 residues. J was trimmed by 1 base and V by 8 bases; bases with no gene match: 2. Germline CDR1 MNHEY, CDR2 SVGAGI.

J is TRBJ2-2 and V is TRBV9, with a possible D match to TRBD2 (5 bases). The CDR3 runs to 16 residues. Germline values: CDR1 SGDLS, CDR2 YYNGEE. V gave up 2 bases and J gave up 6 bases, with 17 bases separating them. In DNA form, the CDR3 reads TGTGCCAGCAGCGTGTCCAGTAGGTCGGAGGCCGGGGAGCTGTTTTTT. Protein product: CASSVSSRSEAGELFF.

This clone has just a few counts. The chain links TRBV5-1 to TRBJ1-2; D uncertain. The germline CDR1 and CDR2 sequences are SGHRS and YFSETQ. The CDR3 totals 14 residues. The germline V and J ends were trimmed by 1 base and 6 bases, with 13 bases remaining between them. CDR3: CASSLQEWEDGYTF. CDR3 nucleotides: TGCGCCAGCAGCTTGCAAGAGTGGGAAGATGGCTACACCTTC.

This clone was observed a few times. The genes are TRBV7-3 and TRBJ2-1; perhaps TRBD1 as D (7 bases). Trimming stripped 5 bases from V and 0 bases from J, with 14 bases between. The CDR3 consists of 16 residues. CDR1 SGHTA and CDR2 FQGTGA come from the germline V gene. For the CDR3, the DNA is TGTGCCAGCAGCCCTGGGGGGACAGTCTCCTACAATGAGCAGTTCTTC. The encoded protein is CASSPGGTVSYNEQFF. The full variable domain, with the rest looked up from reference TRBV7-3 and TRBJ2-1, is GAGVSQTPSNKVTEKGKYVELRCDPISGHTALYWYRQSLGQGPEFLIYFQGTGAADDSGLPNDRFFAVRPEGSVSTLKIQRTERGDSAVYLCASSPGGTVSYNEQFFGPGTRLTVL.

The V and J genes are TRBV29-1 and TRBJ2-5; 16 bases align to TRBD2. J gave up 6 bases and V 6 bases, and 7 bases lay outside the gene matches. The germline V gene encodes CDR1 SQVTM and CDR2 ANQGSEA. This CDR3 is built from 15 residues. CDR3 residues: CSVTGTSGGAKTQYF. In DNA form, the CDR3 reads TGCAGCGTGACCGGGACTAGCGGGGGGGCGAAGACCCAGTACTTC.

This chain uses TRBV28 with TRBJ2-7, with 10 positions matching TRBD1. CDR1 and CDR2 (germline): MDHEN, SYDVKM. V dropped 6 bases and J dropped 0; count of bases not matched to a gene: 5. This CDR3 is 15 amino acids long. The CDR3: CASRPGTGVSYEQYV. DNA for the CDR3: TGTGCCAGCAGACCCGGGACAGGGGTCTCCTACGAGCAGTACGTC.

The rearrangement links TRBV6-5 to TRBJ1-6, with a tentative D call TRBD1 (6 bases). Germline lookup yields CDR1 MNHEY and CDR2 SVGAGI. The CDR3 has 13 amino acids. The V and J ends lost 2 bases and 8 bases respectively, with 7 bases between them. Here the CDR3 DNA reads TGTGCCAGCAGTTACAGGGGGTATTCACCCCTCCACTTT. Translating gives CASSYRGYSPLHF.

This clone has a handful of counts. The chain carries TRBV19 and TRBJ2-5, with 12 bases identical to TRBD2. The CDR3 covers 15 residues. Germline V gives CDR1 LNHDA, CDR2 SQIVND (reference sequence). V trimming: 4 bases; J trimming: 5 bases; junction bases outside the gene matches: 5. For the CDR3, the DNA is TGTGCCAGTAGTACTCTAGCGGGGGGGCAGGAGACCCAGTACTTC. The encoded protein is CASSTLAGGQETQYF.